This entry features one TCR beta chain sequence. Its target is unknown. The sample belongs to a study of CD8 T cells in ankylosing spondylitis. The study's findings and limits: Seemingly distinctive of ankylosing spondylitis blood was a TCR beta motif formed by eight highly homologous variants.

TCRdb independently ran MiXCR on the 5' RACE reads; one entry per CDR3 protein. The sample holds roughly 130,000 distinct CDR3 sequences, about 13% seen once. Trimming took 2 bases from V and 2 from J, leaving 6 bases between them. Per the germline V gene, CDR1 is SGHTA and CDR2 is FQGNSA. The CDR3 is 13 residues long. The TCR was taken from a female donor with ankylosing spondylitis or in good health (not recorded which). The chain combines TRBV7-2 with TRBJ2-5; no clear D gene. The sequencing input was blood, either unsorted or a sorted T cell fraction (not recorded which). Here the CDR3 reads CASSLRSQETQYF. The CDR3 bases are TGTGCCAGCAGCTTACGCAGTCAAGAGACCCAGTACTTC.